This T cell receptor (beta chain) came from a study of neurological immune-mediated disorders. The CDR3 totals 17 residues. V was pared by 4 bases and J by 3 bases, with 10 bases of the junction left unmatched. Germline CDR1 reads SGHRS; CDR2 reads YFSETQ. From the 5' RACE reads, TCRdb called clonotypes with MiXCR, one entry per CDR3 protein. The sample carries tens of thousands of distinct CDR3 sequences, 11% recorded once. Sequenced sample: CD4+ T cells from blood. The source is a woman aged 25 to 39 with HTLV-1-associated myelopathy (HAM/TSP). This chain joins TRBV5-1 and TRBJ2-1, with 10 bases lining up with TRBD2. The CDR3 DNA reads as TGCGCCAGCAGCACCCGGCCTAGCGGGGGTAACTACAATGAGCAGTTCTTC. Translating it yields CASSTRPSGGNYNEQFF.